This passage covers 23 T cell receptor beta chains from one sample sequenced in a study of T-cell reconstitution after alpha-beta-depleted transplantation in children. It was with unique molecular identifiers that the TCRbeta library was prepared. TCRdb re-called the PCR reads with MiXCR, one entry per CDR3 protein. This table has roughly 100,000 distinct CDR3 sequences, about 8% appearing once. Material: PBMCs, obtained before TCRalphabeta/CD19-depleted stem cell transplant. The receptor source for this set is a boy between 2 and 10 years old with acute lymphoblastic leukemia, due to receive a stem cell transplant.

This clonotype was recorded at least ten times. The V call is TRBV12-3 or TRBV12-4, the J call TRBJ2-2; 13 nucleotides match TRBD2. This CDR3 is built from 15 residues. J gave up 9 bases and V 5 bases, and 6 bases lay outside the gene matches. The DNA of the CDR3 is TGTGCCAGCAGTCCCGGACTAGCGGGGGCTCGGGAGCTGTTTTTT. Its translation: CASSPGLAGARELFF.

This clonotype has just a few counts. The chain recombines TRBV10-3 with TRBJ2-7; D is perhaps TRBD1 (6 bases). CDR1 and CDR2 (germline): ENHRY, SYGVKD. V lost 2 bases and J 0 bases, leaving 11 bases between the germline ends. The length of the CDR3 is 15 residues. As DNA, the CDR3 is TGTGCCATCAGTGAGCCCCCGGACAGCTCCTACGAGCAGTACTTC. This sequence encodes CAISEPPDSSYEQYF.

The chain links TRBV5-1 to TRBJ1-2; 7 bases agree with TRBD1. The germline CDR1 and CDR2 sequences are SGHRS and YFSETQ. J was trimmed by 4 bases and V by 4 bases; bases with no gene match: 7. The CDR3 contains 14 residues. The CDR3 coding sequence is TGCGCCAGCAGCACCCGGACAGGCGGCTATGGCTACACCTTC. Its translation is CASSTRTGGYGYTF.

In this sample, this clonotype turned up many times. This chain links TRBV25-1 with TRBJ1-4; no clear D gene. V was shortened by 4 bases and J by 6 bases, with 21 bases between the two germline ends. This CDR3 has 17 residues. The V gene's germline CDR1 is MGHDK and CDR2 SYGVNS. CDR3 nucleotides: TGTGCCAGCAGTGGCTTAACCGGACGGGAACTCGATGAAAAACTGTTTTTT. It specifies CASSGLTGRELDEKLFF.

J is TRBJ2-1 and V is TRBV4-2; no clear D. Looked up from germline, CDR1 is LGHNA and CDR2 is YNFKEQ. V was cut by 1 base and J by 7 bases, with 2 bases left in between. CDR3 length: 11 amino acids. The CDR3: CASSQGNEQFF. The CDR3 DNA is TGTGCCAGCAGCCAAGGGAATGAGCAGTTCTTC.

V gene TRBV7-9 combines with J gene TRBJ1-2; possible D gene TRBD1, 6 bases. V lost 5 bases to trimming and J lost 3 bases, with 16 bases between them. Germline V gene sequence: CDR1 SEHNR, CDR2 FQNEAQ (reference sequence). The CDR3 covers 15 residues. The CDR3 sequence is CASSQEGEMYYGYTF. The CDR3 bases are TGTGCCAGCAGCCAGGAGGGGGAGATGTACTATGGCTACACCTTC.

This chain uses TRBV28 with TRBJ2-3; possibly TRBD2 for D (7 bases). V lost 7 bases, J lost 3 bases, and 20 bases lay in between. The germline V gene has CDR1 MDHEN and CDR2 SYDVKM. The CDR3 has 16 amino acids. CDR3 protein: CASTGIGGAGTDTQYF. CDR3 DNA sequence: TGTGCCAGCACTGGGATTGGGGGGGCCGGGACAGATACGCAGTATTTT.

V usage is TRBV15 and J usage is TRBJ2-7; 9 nucleotides match TRBD1. The CDR3 has 15 residues. V lost 0 bases, J lost 6 bases, and 6 bases stayed unmatched. Germline V gene lookup returns CDR1 LNHNV and CDR2 YYDKDF (reference sequence). The CDR3 DNA follows: TGTGCCACCAGCAGAGATTTGGACAGGGGATCCGAGCAGTACTTC. Translation: CATSRDLDRGSEQYF.

This clonotype was counted between two and nine times. The chain uses TRBV5-5 and TRBJ2-7; perhaps TRBD2 as D (7 bases). Germline CDR1 SGHKS, CDR2 YYEKEE (reference sequence). V lost 2 bases and J 1 base, leaving 19 bases between the germline ends. The CDR3 loop spans 17 amino acids. The CDR3 region is CASSLQGGGALSYEQYF. As DNA, the CDR3 is TGTGCCAGCAGCTTACAGGGAGGGGGGGCTTTATCCTACGAGCAGTACTTC.

This clonotype was detected a few times. The germline gene is not matched at one end of the junction; a read error may be the cause. The chain recombines TRBV5-1 with TRBJ1-1, with D maybe TRBD1 (6 bases). The length of the CDR3 is 12 residues. The V gene's germline CDR1 is SGHRS and CDR2 YFSETQ. For the CDR3, the DNA is TGCTCCAGCGCCAAGGGGGACACTGAAGCTTTCTTT. This gives the protein CSSAKGDTEAFF.

The genes are TRBV10-3 and TRBJ2-1, with 8 bases aligning to TRBD2. Germline V lookup: CDR1 ENHRY, CDR2 SYGVKD. V lost 5 bases to trimming and J lost 1 base; unmatched junction nucleotides: 7. The length of the CDR3 is 16 residues. CDR3 amino acids: CAISPSGGDSYNEQFF. The CDR3 bases are TGTGCCATCAGTCCGAGCGGGGGCGATTCCTACAATGAGCAGTTCTTC.

The sample holds a few counts of this clonotype. V and J are TRBV12-3 or TRBV12-4 and TRBJ2-7, with D perhaps matching TRBD1 or TRBD2 (6 bases each). Deletions cut 5 bases from V and 5 bases from J, with 13 bases between. The CDR3 has 13 amino acids. The CDR3: CASSVGGRDEQYF. CDR3 nucleotide sequence: TGTGCCAGCAGTGTGGGGGGCAGGGACGAGCAGTACTTC.

This rearrangement joins TRBV4-3 to TRBJ1-5, with D uncertain. Trimming shortened V by 2 bases and J by 0 bases, and 11 bases separated the two germline ends. The CDR3 totals 16 residues. Germline V lookup: CDR1 LGHNA, CDR2 YSLEER. CDR3 in DNA: TGCGCCAGCAGCCAAAGAGGAGACCCTAGCAATCAGCCCCAGCATTTT. The encoded protein is CASSQRGDPSNQPQHF.

This clonotype was found many times. The chain is built from TRBV20-1 and TRBJ1-5, with a tentative D call TRBD1 (6 bases). CDR1 is DFQATT and CDR2 is SNEGSKA in the germline V gene (reference sequence). The V and J ends lost 3 bases and 2 bases respectively, with 8 bases between them. The CDR3 is 13 residues long. CDR3 DNA: TGCAGTGCTAGTGCAGGGGGCAATCAGCCCCAGCATTTT. Its protein is CSASAGGNQPQHF.

This clonotype was observed at least ten times. J is TRBJ1-6 and V is TRBV5-1; D not resolved. The germline V gene has CDR1 SGHRS and CDR2 YFSETQ. The CDR3 is made up of 16 amino acids. V lost 0 bases and J 10 bases, leaving 17 bases between the germline ends. The chain's CDR3 is CASSLEGFGRTSPLHF. CDR3 coding DNA: TGCGCCAGCAGCTTGGAGGGTTTCGGTCGGACCTCACCCCTCCACTTT.

With respect to this clonotype: This may arise from a read error, as a much more abundant clone is one base away. This chain uses TRBV5-1 with TRBJ2-3; 7 nucleotides agree with TRBD2. This CDR3 region has 14 residues. From germline, CDR1 is SGHRS and CDR2 YFSETQ. As DNA, the CDR3 is TGCGCCAGCAGTAAGGACGGGGCGGGAGATACGAAGTATTTT. This encodes CASSKDGAGDTKYF.

The chain joins TRBV19 to TRBJ2-3; TRBD1 agrees at 11 bases. J lost 5 bases, V lost 6 bases, and 4 bases had no gene match. This CDR3 has 14 residues. The germline CDR1 and CDR2 sequences are LNHDA and SQIVND (reference sequence). CDR3 residues: CASRDRGRVDTQYF. The DNA of the CDR3 is TGTGCCAGTAGGGACAGGGGGCGGGTAGATACGCAGTATTTT.

The J gene is TRBJ1-1, the V gene TRBV14; maybe TRBD1 (6 bases). The V end lost 1 base, the J end lost 3 bases, and 15 bases lay between the germline ends. Germline V CDR1 and CDR2: SGHDN, FVKESK. The CDR3 runs to 16 residues. CDR3 sequence (DNA): TGTGCCAGCAGCCAAGTGGGACACCCGGGGTACACTGAAGCTTTCTTT. This gives the protein CASSQVGHPGYTEAFF.

The chain employs TRBV7-6 and TRBJ2-7; D perhaps matches TRBD2 (7 bases). V lost 4 bases to trimming and J lost 4 bases, with 17 bases between them. CDR1 SGHVS and CDR2 FNYEAQ come from the germline V gene. This CDR3 has 15 amino acids. DNA of the CDR3: TGTGCCAGCAGCTCCCTGGGGGGGCCAGATTACGAGCAGTACTTC. Protein sequence: CASSSLGGPDYEQYF.

The V and J genes are TRBV19 and TRBJ1-1; 11 bases line up with TRBD1. Germline-derived CDR1 and CDR2 are LNHDA and SQIVND (reference sequence). J lost 4 bases, V lost 3 bases, and 7 bases had no gene match. The CDR3 has 16 residues. CDR3 coding DNA: TGTGCCAGTAGTATGAGGACAGGGGGCGCGGTCACTGAAGCTTTCTTT. As protein: CASSMRTGGAVTEAFF.

This clonotype was recorded many times. The chain is built from TRBV7-9 and TRBJ2-2; D is possibly TRBD1 or TRBD2 (5 bases each). The CDR3 totals 15 residues. The V and J ends lost 6 bases and 4 bases respectively, with 15 bases between them. Germline CDR1 and CDR2: SEHNR and FQNEAQ (reference sequence). CDR3 sequence (DNA): TGTGCCAGCAGTTTGGGGGATCTCCCCACCGGGGAGCTGTTTTTT. Its translation: CASSLGDLPTGELFF.

The chain is built from TRBV29-1 and TRBJ2-5; 7 nucleotides match TRBD1. V shed 7 bases and J 0 bases; nucleotides not matched to a gene: 5. The germline V gene encodes CDR1 SQVTM and CDR2 ANQGSEA. The CDR3 totals 13 residues. CDR3 in DNA: TGCAGCGCCTTGGACAGGAACCAAGAGACCCAGTACTTC. It codes for CSALDRNQETQYF.

In this sample, this clonotype turned up many times. This chain joins TRBV7-2 and TRBJ2-3, with D uncertain. V lost 1 base to trimming and J lost 3 bases, with 11 bases between them. Germline CDR1 is SGHTA and CDR2 is FQGNSA. This CDR3 is 15 amino acids long. CDR3 sequence: CASSLEVFPTDTQYF. CDR3 DNA: TGTGCCAGCAGCTTAGAAGTTTTCCCGACAGATACGCAGTATTTT.